Given below is one T cell receptor beta chain in context. This record comes from a study of T cell changes during pregnancy in multiple sclerosis. Profiled with immunoSEQ multiplex PCR; TCRdb holds only in-frame clones, not every one. The table records 60,000 to 75,000 clones, under 95% of them present only once. Trimming removed 2 bases from V and 4 bases from J; junction bases left unmatched: 1. The CDR3 loop spans 14 amino acids. Looked up from germline, CDR1 is MNHEY and CDR2 is SMNVEV (reference sequence). The rearrangement uses TRBV27 and TRBJ2-5, with 10 positions matching TRBD2. The clonotype comes from a female donor in good health, enrolled as a control in a pregnancy study. The sequenced sample was peripheral blood, obtained in the second trimester of pregnancy. The chain's CDR3 is CASSLLAGAETQYF. CDR3 bases: TGTGCCAGCAGTTTACTAGCGGGAGCAGAGACCCAGTACTTC.